This TCR beta chain was captured in a study of blood T cell repertoires in COVID-19. V lost 6 bases and J 7 bases, leaving 15 bases between the germline ends. Germline CDR1 reads ENHRY; CDR2 reads SYGVKD. The CDR3 is 13 amino acids. Data came from immunoSEQ multiplex PCR; TCRdb stores just in-frame clones and leaves some out. The sample shows approximately 170,000 clones, approximately 90% of them seen only once. The sequencing input was peripheral blood. The TCR sequence derives from a man aged 45-65 years who had recovered from COVID-19. V usage is TRBV10-3 and J usage is TRBJ1-2; weak D call: TRBD1 (6 bases). CDR3 DNA: TGTGCCATCAGGGGGGCAGGGGAAGCTGGCTACACCTTC. This sequence encodes CAIRGAGEAGYTF.